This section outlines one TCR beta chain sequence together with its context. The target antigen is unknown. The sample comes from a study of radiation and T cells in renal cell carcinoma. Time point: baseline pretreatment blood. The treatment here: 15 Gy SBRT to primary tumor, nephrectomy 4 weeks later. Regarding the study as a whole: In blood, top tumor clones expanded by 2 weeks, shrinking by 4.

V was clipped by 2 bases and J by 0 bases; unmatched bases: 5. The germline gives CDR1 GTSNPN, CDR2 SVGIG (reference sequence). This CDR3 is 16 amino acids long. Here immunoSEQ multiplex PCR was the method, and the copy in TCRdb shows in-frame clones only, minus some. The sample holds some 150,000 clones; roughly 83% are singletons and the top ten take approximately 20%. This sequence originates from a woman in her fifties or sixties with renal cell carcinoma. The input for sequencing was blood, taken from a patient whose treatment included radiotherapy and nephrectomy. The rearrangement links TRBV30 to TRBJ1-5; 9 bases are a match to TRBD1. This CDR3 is CAWSLTGGDSNQPQHF. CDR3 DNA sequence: TGTGCCTGGAGTCTTACAGGGGGCGATAGCAATCAGCCCCAGCATTTT.